These 26 T cell receptor beta chains came from one sample sequenced in a study of T cell responses to AZD1222 COVID-19 vaccine. Profiling relied on immunoSEQ multiplex PCR, and the TCRdb table lists in-frame clones only, not all of them. The table has tens of thousands of clones, roughly 90% seen once; the top ten hold less than 2.5%. The source material was peripheral blood, sampled on day 0 of AZD1222 vaccination. All receptors come from an adult in good health.

This chain uses TRBV27 with TRBJ1-1, with D unresolved. Trimming left V 1 base short and J 1 base short, with 16 bases between. CDR1 is MNHEY and CDR2 is SMNVEV in the germline V gene (reference sequence). The CDR3 has 17 residues. CDR3 in DNA: TGTGCCAGCAGTTTATATCCGCTGATGAGGGAGAACACTGAAGCTTTCTTT. It specifies CASSLYPLMRENTEAFF.

This clone was seen only a few times. The J gene is TRBJ2-1, the V gene TRBV6-2 or TRBV6-3; no definite D call. Trimming stripped 0 bases from V and 3 bases from J, with 3 bases between. Looked up from germline, CDR1 is MNHEY and CDR2 is SVGEGT. The CDR3 is 13 amino acids. Written as DNA, the CDR3 is TGTGCCAGCAGTTACTCGGACTACAATGAGCAGTTCTTC. Residues: CASSYSDYNEQFF.

The J gene is TRBJ2-5, the V gene TRBV6-5; possibly TRBD1 for D (5 bases). The germline CDR1 and CDR2 sequences are MNHEY and SVGAGI. There are 13 residues in the CDR3. With 4 bases removed from V and 2 bases from J, the gap between germline ends came to 8 bases. CDR3 amino acids: CASSWTSQETQYF. The CDR3 DNA follows: TGTGCCAGCAGTTGGACAAGTCAAGAGACCCAGTACTTC.

This clone was observed once. The genes are TRBV5-1 and TRBJ2-4, with D perhaps TRBD2 (6 bases). CDR3 length: 15 residues. Germline CDR1 reads SGHRS; CDR2 reads YFSETQ. Trimming took off 0 bases at V and 3 bases at J, with 10 bases between the two ends. The CDR3 spells CASSLGPGVKNIQYF. The CDR3 nucleotides read TGCGCCAGCAGCTTGGGACCGGGGGTCAAAAACATTCAGTACTTC.

This clone is a singleton in its sample. The chain employs TRBV6-2 or TRBV6-3 and TRBJ1-2; TRBD1 might be the D (5 bases). This CDR3 spans 13 amino acids. Germline lookup yields CDR1 MNHEY and CDR2 SVGEGT. V was trimmed by 5 bases and J by 3 bases, leaving 10 bases between them. The CDR3 DNA reads as TGTGCCAGCAGTACCGACAGCCACTATGGCTACACCTTC. Its translation is CASSTDSHYGYTF.

The chain couples TRBV18 to TRBJ1-2; D gene ambiguous. Germline V gene data show CDR1 as KGHSH and CDR2 as LQKENI. This CDR3 is built from 11 residues. The V gene lost 3 bases and the J gene lost 5 bases, with 4 bases spanning the gap. The CDR3 bases are TGTGCCAGCTCACCCGAATATGGCTACACCTTC. As protein: CASSPEYGYTF.

The gene calls are TRBV4-2 and TRBJ1-2; 7 bases are a match to TRBD1. V lost 5 bases to trimming and J lost 8 bases; unmatched junction nucleotides: 14. This CDR3 is built from 15 residues. Germline V gives CDR1 LGHNA, CDR2 YNFKEQ. The CDR3 DNA sequence: TGTGCCAGCAGCACGCCCGGGACAGAGTATTCCGGCTACACCTTC. Residues: CASSTPGTEYSGYTF.

The V gene is TRBV30, the J gene TRBJ1-2; 8 positions match TRBD1. From germline, CDR1 is GTSNPN and CDR2 SVGIG (reference sequence). V shed 3 bases, J shed 10 bases, and the junction held 10 bases outside the gene matches. There are 13 residues in the CDR3. DNA of the CDR3: TGTGCCTGGAGGGACAGGGCATTCGTGTACTACACCTTC. Its translation is CAWRDRAFVYYTF.

This chain links TRBV30 with TRBJ1-1; a possible D gene is TRBD1 (6 bases). Germline V gives CDR1 GTSNPN, CDR2 SVGIG (reference sequence). The CDR3 spans 14 residues. V was pared by 2 bases and J by 1 base, with 11 bases between. The CDR3 DNA reads as TGTGCCTGGAGTAGGGGACACTGGAACACTGAAGCTTTCTTT. Translated: CAWSRGHWNTEAFF.

The V and J genes are TRBV24-1 and TRBJ1-2; D remains ambiguous. The V end lost 3 bases, the J end lost 7 bases, and 5 bases lay between the germline ends. CDR3 size: 11 residues. The germline CDR1 and CDR2 sequences are KGHDR and SFDVKD. As DNA, the CDR3 is TGTGCCACCAGTGATCCTACTGGCTACACCTTC. It translates to CATSDPTGYTF.

This chain links TRBV27 with TRBJ1-5; D is ambiguous. V shed 4 bases and J shed 4 bases, with 8 bases lying between them. The CDR3 loop spans 13 amino acids. Germline V CDR1 and CDR2: MNHEY, SMNVEV (reference sequence). DNA of the CDR3: TGTGCCAGCAGTTGGACGGTTAATCAGCCCCAGCATTTT. This codes for CASSWTVNQPQHF.

The CDR3 loop is CASSLIGTGDEQYF. In DNA form, the CDR3 reads TGTGCCAGCAGCTTAATTGGGACGGGGGACGAGCAGTACTTC. The chain combines TRBV7-3 with TRBJ2-7; TRBD2 is a possible D gene (6 bases). CDR1 and CDR2 (germline): SGHTA, FQGTGA. Trimming removed 1 base at V and 5 bases at J, with 12 bases between. This CDR3 is 14 amino acids long.

The genes are TRBV28 and TRBJ1-2; TRBD1 agrees at 8 bases. The CDR3 sequence is 17 residues long. Germline-derived CDR1 and CDR2 are MDHEN and SYDVKM. V was pared by 1 base and J by 5 bases, with 12 bases of the junction left unmatched. This CDR3 is CASSLLMTGEVWYGYTF. CDR3 in DNA: TGTGCCAGCAGTTTATTGATGACAGGGGAAGTTTGGTATGGCTACACCTTC.

The V gene is TRBV4-2, the J gene TRBJ1-4; D is possibly TRBD1 (5 bases). The V and J ends lost 4 bases and 3 bases respectively, with 15 bases between them. Germline V gives CDR1 LGHNA, CDR2 YNFKEQ. The CDR3 is 16 amino acids. The CDR3 bases are TGTGCCAGCAGCCCTCGTCGGGGCGGGGCTAATGAAAAACTGTTTTTT. Its protein product is CASSPRRGGANEKLFF.

V and J are TRBV19 and TRBJ1-3; D is uncertain. V lost 3 bases and J 0 bases, leaving 6 bases between the germline ends. This CDR3 contains 14 residues. Germline CDR1 is LNHDA and CDR2 is SQIVND (reference sequence). The CDR3 is CASSMVSSGNTIYF. DNA for the CDR3: TGTGCCAGTAGTATGGTCAGCTCTGGAAACACCATATATTTT. Filled out from reference TRBV19 and TRBJ1-3, the complete variable domain reads DGGITQSPKYLFRKEGQNVTLSCEQNLNHDAMYWYRQDPGQGLRLIYYSQIVNDFQKGDIAEGYSVSREKKESFPLTVTSAQKNPTAFYLCASSMVSSGNTIYFGEGSWLTVV.

This clone was picked up a small number of times. This rearrangement joins TRBV3-1 (or the pseudogene TRBV3-2) to TRBJ2-5; D remains ambiguous. This CDR3 has 15 residues. Germline CDR1 and CDR2: LGHDT and YNNKEL (reference sequence). V lost 3 bases and J lost 4, with 15 bases in between. The DNA of the CDR3 is TGTGCCAGCAGCCAGTCGTGGGCCTACCGAGAGACCCAGTACTTC. It yields the protein CASSQSWAYRETQYF.

This chain links TRBV2 with TRBJ2-1; 8 bases align to TRBD2. V was clipped by 9 bases and J by 8 bases; unmatched bases: 9. Germline lookup yields CDR1 SNHLY and CDR2 FYNNEI. There are 13 residues in the CDR3. This chain's CDR3 is CARTSAGGYEQFF. The CDR3 DNA reads as TGTGCCAGGACTAGCGCGGGGGGTTATGAGCAGTTCTTC.

This clone was observed once. V gene TRBV20-1 combines with J gene TRBJ1-1; a possible D gene is TRBD1 (5 bases). CDR3 size: 11 residues. The germline V and J ends were trimmed by 3 bases and 6 bases, with 8 bases remaining between them. The germline gives CDR1 DFQATT, CDR2 SNEGSKA (reference sequence). The CDR3 region has the DNA TGCAGTGCTAGCCGGGACCCTGAAGCTTTCTTT. Protein sequence: CSASRDPEAFF.

The chain couples TRBV5-4 to TRBJ2-2; TRBD2 aligns across 7 bases. The CDR3 has 15 residues. Germline trimming cut 0 bases from V and 6 bases from J; bases unmatched to any gene: 5. CDR1 SGHNT and CDR2 YYREEE come from the germline V gene (reference sequence). CDR3 DNA sequence: TGTGCCAGCAGCTTGGATGGGAGGGCCTCCGGGGAGCTGTTTTTT. Its protein product is CASSLDGRASGELFF.

The chain links TRBV27 to TRBJ1-1, with unresolved D. Germline V gene data show CDR1 as MNHEY and CDR2 as SMNVEV (reference sequence). The V end was cut by 3 bases, the J end by 1 base, with 15 bases between. CDR3 length: 16 residues. The CDR3 DNA reads as TGTGCCAGCAGTTTCCTCCCGTCCAAGGGGAACACTGAAGCTTTCTTT. Residues: CASSFLPSKGNTEAFF.

As for this clone: Other DNA sequences in this specimen translate into the identical CDR3. V and J are TRBV3-1 (or the pseudogene TRBV3-2) and TRBJ1-1; D is unresolved. V shed 1 base and J shed 4 bases, with 7 bases lying between them. The CDR3 is 13 amino acids. Germline CDR1 is LGHDT and CDR2 is YNNKEL (reference sequence). The chain's CDR3 is CASSQGGSTEAFF. CDR3 in DNA: TGTGCCAGCAGCCAAGGAGGGAGCACTGAAGCTTTCTTT.

This clone was observed a single time. The chain carries TRBV6-4 and TRBJ2-1; 7 bases fit TRBD2. Per the germline V gene, CDR1 is MRHNA and CDR2 is SNTAGT. The CDR3 runs 11 residues. V gave up 8 bases and J gave up 7 bases; unmatched junction bases: 2. CDR3 amino acids: CASGEGNEQFF. The CDR3, as DNA: TGTGCCAGCGGGGAGGGTAATGAGCAGTTCTTC.

The table lists this clone with a count of one. The V gene is TRBV7-9, the J gene TRBJ2-7; 7 bases are shared with TRBD1. V shed 5 bases and J 2 bases; nucleotides not matched to a gene: 9. CDR3 length: 15 residues. The germline CDR1 and CDR2 sequences are SEHNR and FQNEAQ (reference sequence). The CDR3 nucleotides read TGTGCCAGCAGCCCAAGGACAGGACAAACCTACGAGCAGTACTTC. Protein: CASSPRTGQTYEQYF.

The gene calls are TRBV7-3 and TRBJ2-1; 7 nucleotides agree with TRBD2. The CDR3 loop spans 16 amino acids. The germline gives CDR1 SGHTA, CDR2 FQGTGA. V trimming: 1 base; J trimming: 3 bases; junction bases outside the gene matches: 6. CDR3 sequence (DNA): TGTGCCAGCAGCTTAAGTGGGGGAGGGCTCTACAATGAGCAGTTCTTC. It translates to CASSLSGGGLYNEQFF.

The chain is built from TRBV5-4 and TRBJ1-5; 9 bases agree with TRBD1. The junction had 7 bases not matched to a gene; V was cut back by 4 bases and J by 2 bases. The CDR3 spans 16 residues. Germline-derived CDR1 and CDR2 are SGHNT and YYREEE (reference sequence). CDR3 coding DNA: TGTGCCAGCAGCCTAGGGACAGGGAAGCGCAATCAGCCCCAGCATTTT. This translates into CASSLGTGKRNQPQHF. Based on the CDR3 plus reference TRBV5-4 and TRBJ1-5, the full variable domain is ETGVTQSPTHLIKTRGQQVTLRCSSQSGHNTVSWYQQALGQGPQFIFQYYREEENGRGNFPPRFSGLQFPNYSSELNVNALELDDSALYLCASSLGTGKRNQPQHFGDGTRLSIL.

This clone was counted a single time. The chain carries TRBV21-1 and TRBJ2-3; TRBD2, the table's D call, lacks a check against the DNA. TRBV21-1 is termed a pseudogene. This CDR3 region has 15 residues. For the CDR3, the DNA is TGTGCCAGCAGCAAACTAGCGGGGGGCACAGATACGCAGTATTTT. Translation gives CASSKLAGGTDTQYF.